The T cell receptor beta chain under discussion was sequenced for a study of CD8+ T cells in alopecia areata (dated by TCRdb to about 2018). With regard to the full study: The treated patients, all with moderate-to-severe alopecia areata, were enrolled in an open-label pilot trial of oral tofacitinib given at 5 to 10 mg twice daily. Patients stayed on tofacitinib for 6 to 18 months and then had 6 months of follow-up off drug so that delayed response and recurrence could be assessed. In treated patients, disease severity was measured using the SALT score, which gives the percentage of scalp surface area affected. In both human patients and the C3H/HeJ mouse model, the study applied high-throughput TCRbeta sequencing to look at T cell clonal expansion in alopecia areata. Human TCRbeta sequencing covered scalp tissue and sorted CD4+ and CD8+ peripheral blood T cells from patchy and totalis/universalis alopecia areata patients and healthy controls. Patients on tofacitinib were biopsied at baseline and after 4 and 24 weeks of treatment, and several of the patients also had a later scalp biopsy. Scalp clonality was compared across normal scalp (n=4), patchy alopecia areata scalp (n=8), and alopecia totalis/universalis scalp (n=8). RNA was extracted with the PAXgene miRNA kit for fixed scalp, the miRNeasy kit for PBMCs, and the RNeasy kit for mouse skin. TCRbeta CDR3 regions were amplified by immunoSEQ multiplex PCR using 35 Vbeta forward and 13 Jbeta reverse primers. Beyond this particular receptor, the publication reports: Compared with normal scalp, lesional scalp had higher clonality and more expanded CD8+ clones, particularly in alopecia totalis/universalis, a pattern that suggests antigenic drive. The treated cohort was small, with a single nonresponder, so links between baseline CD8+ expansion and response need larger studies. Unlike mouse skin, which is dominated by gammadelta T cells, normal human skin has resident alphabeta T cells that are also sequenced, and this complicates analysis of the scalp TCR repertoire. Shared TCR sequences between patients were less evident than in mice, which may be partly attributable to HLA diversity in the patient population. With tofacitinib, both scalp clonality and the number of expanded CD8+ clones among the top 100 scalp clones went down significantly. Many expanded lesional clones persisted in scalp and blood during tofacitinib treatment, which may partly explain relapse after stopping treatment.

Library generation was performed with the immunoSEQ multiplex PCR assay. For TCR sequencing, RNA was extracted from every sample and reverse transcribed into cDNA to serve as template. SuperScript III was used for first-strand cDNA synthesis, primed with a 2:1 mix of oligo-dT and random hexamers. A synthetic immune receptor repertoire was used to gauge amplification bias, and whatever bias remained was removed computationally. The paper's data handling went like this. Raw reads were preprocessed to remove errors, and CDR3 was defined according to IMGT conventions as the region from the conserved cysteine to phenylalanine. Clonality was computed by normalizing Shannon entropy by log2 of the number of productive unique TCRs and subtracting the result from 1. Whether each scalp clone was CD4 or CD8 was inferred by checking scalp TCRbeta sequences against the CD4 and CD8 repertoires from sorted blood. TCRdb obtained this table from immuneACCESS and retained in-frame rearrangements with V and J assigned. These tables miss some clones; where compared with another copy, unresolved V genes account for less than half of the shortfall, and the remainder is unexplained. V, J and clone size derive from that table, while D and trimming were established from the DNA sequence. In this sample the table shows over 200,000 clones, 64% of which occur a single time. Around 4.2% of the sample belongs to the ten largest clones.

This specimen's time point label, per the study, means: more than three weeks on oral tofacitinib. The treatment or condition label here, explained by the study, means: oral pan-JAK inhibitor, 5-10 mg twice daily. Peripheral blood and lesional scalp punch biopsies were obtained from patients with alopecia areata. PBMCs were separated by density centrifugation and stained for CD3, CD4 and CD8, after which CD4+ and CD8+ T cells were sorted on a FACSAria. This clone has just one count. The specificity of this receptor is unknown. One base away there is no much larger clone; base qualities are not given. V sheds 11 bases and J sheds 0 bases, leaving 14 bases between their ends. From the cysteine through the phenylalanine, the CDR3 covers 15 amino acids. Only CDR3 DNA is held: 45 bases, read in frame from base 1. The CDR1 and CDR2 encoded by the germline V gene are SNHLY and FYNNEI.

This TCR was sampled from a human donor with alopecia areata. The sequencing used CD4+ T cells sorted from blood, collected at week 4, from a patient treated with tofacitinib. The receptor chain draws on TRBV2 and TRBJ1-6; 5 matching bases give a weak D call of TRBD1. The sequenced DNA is TGTGCCGGTCAGGGCGCGAGCTCCTATAATTCACCCCTCCACTTT. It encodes CAGQGASSYNSPLHF.